This TCR beta chain came from a study of T cell repertoires in cytomegalovirus infection. Findings of the study overall: Within the response measured ex vivo, HLA-C-restricted CMV-specific TCR beta clonotypes were dominant.

As to this clonotype: Its specificity is unknown.

This CDR3 contains 14 residues. Germline lookup yields CDR1 DFQATT and CDR2 SNEGSKA (reference sequence). V was pared by 2 bases and J by 8 bases, with 18 bases between. In TCRdb, the reads were re-called with MiXCR into one record per CDR3 protein. The sample has 180,000 or so distinct CDR3 sequences; approximately 17% are singletons. Sequencing was done on a sample of CD8+ T cells from PBMCs. This TCR came from a human donor in good health (CMV status not recorded). Some clones in this sample may be carry-over from other donors' samples. This chain connects TRBV20-1 to TRBJ1-1; maybe TRBD1 (5 bases). Written as DNA, the CDR3 is TGCAGTGCTAGAATTCGGGACTTAGGACACGAAGCTTTCTTT. The encoded protein is CSARIRDLGHEAFF.